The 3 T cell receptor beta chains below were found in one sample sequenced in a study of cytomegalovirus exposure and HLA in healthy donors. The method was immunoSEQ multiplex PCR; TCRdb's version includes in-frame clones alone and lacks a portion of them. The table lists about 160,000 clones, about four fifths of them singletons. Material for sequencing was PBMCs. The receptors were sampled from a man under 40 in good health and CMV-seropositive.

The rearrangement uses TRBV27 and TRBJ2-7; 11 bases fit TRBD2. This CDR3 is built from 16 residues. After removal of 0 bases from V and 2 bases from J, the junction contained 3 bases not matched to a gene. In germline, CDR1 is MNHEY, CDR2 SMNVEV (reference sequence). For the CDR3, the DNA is TGTGCCAGCAGTTTATCGACGGGACTAGCGGCCTACGAGCAGTACTTC. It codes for CASSLSTGLAAYEQYF.

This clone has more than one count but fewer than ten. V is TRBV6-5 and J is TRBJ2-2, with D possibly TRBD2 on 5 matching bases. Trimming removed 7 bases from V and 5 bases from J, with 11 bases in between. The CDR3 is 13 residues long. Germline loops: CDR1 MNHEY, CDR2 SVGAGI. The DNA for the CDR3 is TGTGCCAGCACCGGGCCGGGGACCGGGGAGCTGTTTTTT. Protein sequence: CASTGPGTGELFF.

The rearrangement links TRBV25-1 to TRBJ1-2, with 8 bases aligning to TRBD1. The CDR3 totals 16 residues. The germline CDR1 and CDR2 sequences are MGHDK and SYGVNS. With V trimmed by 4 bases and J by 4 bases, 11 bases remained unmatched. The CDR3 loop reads CASSGSHRGRGYGYTF. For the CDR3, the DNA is TGTGCCAGCAGTGGGTCTCACAGGGGGAGAGGCTATGGCTACACCTTC.